This T cell receptor (beta chain) is drawn from a study of control samples from healthy donors and cancer patients. The assay was immunoSEQ multiplex PCR, and TCRdb's table has in-frame clones only and misses some. The data contain about 28,000 clones, around three quarters of them singletons. The CDR3 sequence is 16 residues long. V shed 2 bases and J shed 1 base, with 14 bases lying between them. Germline V gives CDR1 SGHTA, CDR2 FQGTGA. This sequence was found in a man in his 60s with head and neck cancer. Sequenced sample: PBMCs. The rearrangement joins TRBV7-3 to TRBJ2-5; possible D gene TRBD2, 6 bases. The CDR3 sequence is CASSLGVAETQETQYF. In nucleotides, the CDR3 is TGTGCCAGCAGCTTAGGGGTAGCGGAAACCCAAGAGACCCAGTACTTC.